Below are 18 T cell receptor beta chains sequenced from a single sample in a study of T cells after yellow fever vaccination. TCRdb ran MiXCR on the 5' RACE reads and lists one entry per CDR3 protein. The sample records about 370,000 distinct CDR3 sequences, around 10% being singletons. Sequencing was performed on PBMCs, taken on the day of the first yellow fever vaccination. These receptors all come from a man aged 18 to 30 who received the YFV17D yellow fever vaccine.

The V and J genes are TRBV7-2 and TRBJ1-1; D is uncertain. The germline V gene encodes CDR1 SGHTA and CDR2 FQGNSA. V lost 3 bases, J lost 3 bases, and 11 bases lay in between. CDR3 length: 14 residues. The CDR3 DNA reads as TGTGCCAGCAGCTTTAAGTCTCGCGACACTGAAGCTTTCTTT. Its translation: CASSFKSRDTEAFF.

This rearrangement joins TRBV12-3 or TRBV12-4 to TRBJ2-7, with 7 bases that match TRBD1. CDR3 length: 13 residues. J gave up 6 bases and V 6 bases, and 8 bases lay outside the gene matches. CDR3 coding DNA: TGTGCCAGCAGAAAGGGACAGAGGGGCGAGCAGTACTTC. Protein product: CASRKGQRGEQYF.

This chain joins TRBV9 and TRBJ1-6; TRBD1 matches 8 bases. The trim removed 0 bases at V and 10 bases at J, leaving 6 bases unmatched. Germline CDR1 reads SGDLS; CDR2 reads YYNGEE. This CDR3 has 15 residues. In DNA form, the CDR3 reads TGTGCCAGCAGCGTAGAGGGCAGGGGGCGGTCACCCCTCCACTTT. Translated, it gives CASSVEGRGRSPLHF.

The V gene is TRBV7-7, the J gene TRBJ2-5, with D possibly being TRBD2 (5 bases). The CDR3 has 15 amino acids. Trimming shortened V by 1 base and J by 4 bases, and 13 bases separated the two germline ends. Germline V CDR1 and CDR2: SSHAT, FNYEAQ (reference sequence). CDR3 amino acids: CASSLGGQSGETQYF. The CDR3 coding sequence is TGTGCCAGCAGCTTAGGAGGGCAGTCTGGAGAGACCCAGTACTTC. Full variable domain (outside the CDR3, taken from reference TRBV7-7 and TRBJ2-5): GAGVSQSPRYKVTKRGQDVTLRCDPISSHATLYWYQQALGQGPEFLTYFNYEAQPDKSGLPSDRFSAERPEGSISTLTIQRTEQRDSAMYRCASSLGGQSGETQYFGPGTRLLVL.

V usage is TRBV28 and J usage is TRBJ1-5; D perhaps matches TRBD1 (6 bases). CDR3 length: 15 residues. Per the germline V gene, CDR1 is MDHEN and CDR2 is SYDVKM. V dropped 6 bases and J dropped 7 bases, with 19 bases sitting between them. CDR3 residues: CASRLVGSRGQPQHF. The CDR3 DNA follows: TGTGCCAGCAGACTGGTGGGGAGCAGGGGACAGCCCCAGCATTTT.

The V and J genes are TRBV5-6 and TRBJ2-2; perhaps TRBD2 as D (6 bases). Per the germline V gene, CDR1 is SGHDT and CDR2 is YYEEEE. The CDR3 totals 16 residues. Trimming pared 4 bases from V and 3 bases from J, leaving 16 bases between. CDR3 bases: TGTGCCAGCAGCCCCGGGCTGGGACTGGACACCGGGGAGCTGTTTTTT. It yields the protein CASSPGLGLDTGELFF.

This clonotype was counted between two and nine times. The rearrangement uses TRBV10-3 and TRBJ2-1; D unclear. Germline CDR1 is ENHRY and CDR2 is SYGVKD. V lost 10 bases and J lost 6, with 22 bases in between. The CDR3 loop spans 15 amino acids. The CDR3 here is CATTALVGVANEQFF. CDR3 in DNA: TGTGCCACCACCGCTCTCGTTGGGGTGGCCAATGAGCAGTTCTTC.

The chain has TRBV6-1 and TRBJ2-2, with unresolved D. The CDR3 loop spans 15 amino acids. CDR1 and CDR2 (germline): MNHNS, SASEGT. V gave up 4 bases and J gave up 3 bases, with 12 bases separating them. Here the CDR3 DNA reads TGTGCCAGCAGTGTGGACGTTTCTTACACCGGGGAGCTGTTTTTT. Residues: CASSVDVSYTGELFF.

The chain combines TRBV18 with TRBJ2-7, with a possible D match to TRBD1 (6 bases). Germline V CDR1 and CDR2: KGHSH, LQKENI. The CDR3 runs 16 residues. V was clipped by 6 bases and J by 4 bases, with 22 bases between them. For the CDR3, the DNA is TGTGCCAGCTCCCCAGGGGTTCCCCACCTCCAATACGAGCAGTACTTC. Encoded protein: CASSPGVPHLQYEQYF.

This clonotype was recorded at least ten times. The genes are TRBV6-6 and TRBJ1-6; no reliable D call. The V and J ends lost 4 bases and 8 bases respectively, with 9 bases between them. The CDR3 is made up of 13 amino acids. Germline V gene data show CDR1 as MNHNY and CDR2 as SVGAGI (reference sequence). CDR3 amino acids: CASSSPGDSPLHF. In DNA form, the CDR3 reads TGTGCCAGCAGTTCGCCGGGAGATTCACCCCTCCACTTT.

Sample share makes this clonotype medium-sized. The CDR3 protein is CASSLYTGTPNGYTF. The DNA for the CDR3 is TGTGCCAGCAGCCTATACACCGGGACCCCTAATGGCTACACCTTC. The chain couples TRBV6-5 to TRBJ1-2; tentative D call: TRBD1 (5 bases). The ends were cut back, 6 bases at V and 6 bases at J, with 20 bases in the middle. This CDR3 is 15 amino acids long. From germline, CDR1 is MNHEY and CDR2 SVGAGI.

J is TRBJ2-1 and V is TRBV6-1, with a weak D call TRBD1 (5 bases). Germline-derived CDR1 and CDR2 are MNHNS and SASEGT. Trimming stripped 5 bases from V and 2 bases from J, with 13 bases between. The CDR3 extends over 15 amino acids. The CDR3 reads CASSRTPTTYNEQFF. CDR3 nucleotide sequence: TGTGCCAGCAGTCGGACACCCACCACCTACAATGAGCAGTTCTTC.

This clonotype appeared a few times. This rearrangement joins TRBV30 to TRBJ2-4; D is uncertain. Trimming removed 1 base at V and 14 bases at J, with 21 bases between. The CDR3 covers 14 residues. Germline V CDR1 and CDR2: GTSNPN, SVGIG (reference sequence). In DNA, the CDR3 is TGTGCCTGGAGTGACGCGCGACAAGCATTTTTAGAGTACTTC. This codes for CAWSDARQAFLEYF.

This clonotype was found a few times. CDR3 sequence: CASSLQALPANTEAFF. The CDR3 nucleotides are TGTGCCAGCAGCTTACAAGCCCTTCCGGCGAACACTGAAGCTTTCTTT. V gene TRBV7-6 combines with J gene TRBJ1-1; D not certain. Germline lookup yields CDR1 SGHVS and CDR2 FNYEAQ. V lost 2 bases and J 1 base, leaving 14 bases between the germline ends. This CDR3 is 16 amino acids long.

This clonotype occurred a few times. The chain combines TRBV27 with TRBJ2-7; 9 positions match TRBD1. V gave up 4 bases and J gave up 3 bases; unmatched junction bases: 7. The CDR3 contains 15 residues. Germline CDR1 reads MNHEY; CDR2 reads SMNVEV (reference sequence). The CDR3 coding sequence is TGTGCCAGCAGTTCTCGTCCGGGACAGGGCTACGAGCAGTACTTC. Protein sequence: CASSSRPGQGYEQYF.

The chain recombines TRBV29-1 with TRBJ2-3; D is unresolved. CDR1 and CDR2 from the germline V gene are SQVTM and ANQGSEA. This CDR3 comprises 13 residues. V was clipped by 6 bases and J by 1 base, with 11 bases between them. CDR3 coding DNA: TGCAGCGTGATGATCACGGGCACAGATACGCAGTATTTT. Encoded protein: CSVMITGTDTQYF.

The chain employs TRBV11-3 and TRBJ1-1; D remains unclear. The CDR3 is 13 residues long. V was clipped by 5 bases and J by 1 base, with 8 bases between them. Germline V gene sequence: CDR1 SGHNT, CDR2 YENEEA. The CDR3 DNA sequence: TGTGCCAGCAGCCTTTTACGGAACACTGAAGCTTTCTTT. Translation gives CASSLLRNTEAFF.

The V gene is TRBV7-8, the J gene TRBJ1-5; 7 bases are shared with TRBD1. The germline gives CDR1 SGHVS, CDR2 FQNEAQ. This CDR3 contains 16 residues. With 1 base clipped from V and 4 bases from J, the junction kept 7 bases outside the gene matches. CDR3 bases: TGTGCCAGCAGCTTAGTACAACAGGGGAGGAATCAGCCCCAGCATTTT. Protein sequence: CASSLVQQGRNQPQHF. The full variable domain, its missing parts supplied by reference TRBV7-8 and TRBJ1-5, is GAGVSQSPRYKVAKRGQDVALRCDPISGHVSLFWYQQALGQGPEFLTYFQNEAQLDKSGLPSDRFFAERPEGSVSTLKIQRTQQEDSAVYLCASSLVQQGRNQPQHFGDGTRLSIL.